Given below is one TCR beta chain in context. Its antigen is as yet unknown. The treatment denotes: some 20 received Ad26.COV2.S at low or high dose, single or two shots; about 5 received placebo; per-sample allocation not given. Collection of samples fell on day 63 after the first vaccine or placebo injection. SARS-CoV-2 spike from the Wuhan strain was encoded by the vaccine, an Ad26 vector. This specimen belongs to a study of Ad26.COV2.S vaccination and SARS-CoV-2 variants. Overall study context: Ad26.COV2.S given intramuscularly, once or twice 56 days apart.

Study observations and caveats: Vaccine recipients showed a spike-specific TCR breadth that was higher than in placebo recipients.

Produced via immunoSEQ multiplex PCR; TCRdb's table is partial and in-frame only. In the table there are approximately 360,000 clones, around 82% of which are singletons. The TCR sequence derives from a person aged 18-65 years who received the Ad26.COV2.S COVID-19 vaccine or a placebo. Here the sequenced sample was peripheral blood, taken in a trial of Ad26.COV2.S vaccine versus placebo.

The CDR3 protein is CASKVAGPYGYTF. DNA for the CDR3: TGTGCCAGTAAAGTGGCAGGGCCCTATGGCTACACCTTC. The V and J genes are TRBV19 and TRBJ1-2; D is possibly TRBD1 (5 bases). The V end lost 7 bases, the J end lost 4 bases, and 13 bases lay between the germline ends. This CDR3 comprises 13 residues. CDR1 is LNHDA and CDR2 is SQIVND in the germline V gene (reference sequence).